These T cell receptor beta chains were read from a single sample in a study of CD8 T cells in ankylosing spondylitis. Each CDR3 protein gets one entry after TCRdb re-called the 5' RACE reads with MiXCR. This table has about 840,000 distinct CDR3 sequences, approximately 12% appearing once. The sequencing input was blood, either unsorted or a sorted T cell fraction (not recorded which). These TCRs come from a male donor with ankylosing spondylitis. Each CDR3 is given with its conserved first and last residue. The D gene is left open where the match is weak. Clone size is given for some rows only: seen once, a few or many times, or a class if the clone is expanded.

cdr3_aa | cdr3_nt | v_call | clone_size | d_call | j_call
CASSLGGVSYNEQFF | TGTGCCAGCAGCTTGGGAGGAGTCTCCTACAATGAGCAGTTCTTC | TRBV7-2 | few | NA | TRBJ2-1
CASSPGPYNTQYF | TGTGCCAGCAGCCCGGGCCCATATAATACGCAGTATTTT | TRBV5-5 | NA | NA | TRBJ2-3
CSFGLAGGPETQYF | TGCAGCTTTGGACTAGCGGGAGGGCCCGAGACCCAGTACTTC | TRBV29-1 | many | TRBD2 | TRBJ2-5
CSARDGGGTSYEQYF | TGCAGTGCTAGAGATGGCGGGGGGACATCCTACGAGCAGTACTTC | TRBV20-1 | few | TRBD2 | TRBJ2-7
CASTHRGTGGYEQFF | TGTGCCAGCACCCACCGAGGGACAGGGGGCTATGAGCAGTTCTTC | TRBV7-9 | few | TRBD1 | TRBJ2-1
CASSLARISRGATEAFF | TGCGCCAGCAGCTTGGCCAGAATATCGAGGGGAGCCACTGAAGCTTTCTTT | TRBV5-1 | few | NA | TRBJ1-1
CASSRPGQGGNTEAFF | TGTGCCAGCAGTCGACCGGGACAGGGGGGGAACACTGAAGCTTTCTTT | TRBV6-2/TRBV6-3 | NA | TRBD1 | TRBJ1-1
CASSYSGGRGGYTF | TGTGCCAGCAGTTACTCGGGGGGCAGAGGAGGCTACACCTTC | TRBV6-5 | many | NA | TRBJ1-2
CSARDPDRGNQPQHF | TGCAGTGCTAGAGATCCCGACAGGGGCAATCAGCCCCAGCATTTT | TRBV20-1 | few | TRBD1 | TRBJ1-5
CASSGWGVGIQYF | TGTGCCAGTAGTGGTTGGGGGGTTGGCATTCAGTACTTC | TRBV19 | NA | NA | TRBJ2-4
CASSTGQGAGEKLFF | TGCGCCAGCAGCACGGGACAGGGGGCGGGTGAAAAACTGTTTTTT | TRBV5-1 | NA | TRBD1 | TRBJ1-4
CASSPYPTGELFF | TGTGCCAGCAGCCCCTACCCAACCGGGGAGCTGTTTTTT | TRBV12-3/TRBV12-4 | many | NA | TRBJ2-2
CASSEVGAYTGELFF | TGTGCCAGCAGTGAGGTGGGGGCCTACACCGGGGAGCTGTTTTTT | TRBV2 | many | NA | TRBJ2-2
CSVGTHSITDTQYF | TGCAGTGTAGGAACCCATAGCATCACAGATACGCAGTATTTT | TRBV20-1 | few | NA | TRBJ2-3
CSVKMDGNQPQHF | TGCAGCGTTAAAATGGATGGTAATCAGCCCCAGCATTTT | TRBV29-1 | many | NA | TRBJ1-5
CSADRTGTDTQYF | TGCAGCGCCGATAGGACAGGCACAGATACGCAGTATTTT | TRBV29-1 | few | NA | TRBJ2-3
CASSLGLRGEFYGYTF | TGTGCCAGCAGCTTGGGTCTCAGGGGGGAATTCTATGGCTACACCTTC | TRBV5-5 | few | TRBD1 | TRBJ1-2
CASSLRGQLYGYTF | TGTGCCAGCAGTTTAAGGGGACAACTCTATGGCTACACCTTC | TRBV12-3/TRBV12-4 | few | NA | TRBJ1-2
CASSLAPADEQFF | TGTGCCAGCAGCTTAGCTCCAGCGGATGAGCAGTTCTTC | TRBV7-2 | many | NA | TRBJ2-1
CASRASSGNQPQHF | TGTGCCAGCAGGGCCTCTAGTGGGAATCAGCCCCAGCATTTT | TRBV7-2 | few | NA | TRBJ1-5
CASSLTSGRALEQFF | TGTGCCAGCAGTCTAACTAGCGGGAGGGCCTTAGAGCAGTTCTTC | TRBV28 | few | TRBD2 | TRBJ2-1
CASSLAGISNQPQHF | TGCGCCAGCAGCTTGGCTGGGATTAGCAATCAGCCCCAGCATTTT | TRBV5-1 | few | NA | TRBJ1-5
CSVLAGVPPREKLFF | TGCAGCGTTCTTGCGGGTGTGCCCCCTCGGGAAAAACTGTTTTTT | TRBV29-1 | few | NA | TRBJ1-4
CSVKDGKRGWSEAFF | TGCAGCGTTAAAGATGGGAAAAGGGGATGGAGTGAAGCTTTCTTT | TRBV29-1 | NA | NA | TRBJ1-1
CASSLRSERSYEQYF | TGTGCCAGCAGCTTACGCAGCGAACGATCCTACGAGCAGTACTTC | TRBV7-2 | many | NA | TRBJ2-7